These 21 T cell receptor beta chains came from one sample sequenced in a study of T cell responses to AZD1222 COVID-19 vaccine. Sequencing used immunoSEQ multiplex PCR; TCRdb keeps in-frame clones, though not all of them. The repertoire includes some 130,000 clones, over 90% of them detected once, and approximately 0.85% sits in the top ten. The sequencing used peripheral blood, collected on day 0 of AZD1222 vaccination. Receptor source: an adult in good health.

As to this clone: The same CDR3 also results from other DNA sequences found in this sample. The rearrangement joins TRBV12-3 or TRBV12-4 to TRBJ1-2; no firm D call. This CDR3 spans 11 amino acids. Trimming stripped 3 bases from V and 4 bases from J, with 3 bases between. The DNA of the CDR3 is TGTGCCAGCAGTTTCGGCTATGGCTACACCTTC. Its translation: CASSFGYGYTF.

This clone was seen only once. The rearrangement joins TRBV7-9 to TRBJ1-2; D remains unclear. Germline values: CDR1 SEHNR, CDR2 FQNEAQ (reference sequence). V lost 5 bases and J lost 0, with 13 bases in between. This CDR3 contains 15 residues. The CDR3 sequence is CASSEGIGTNYGYTF. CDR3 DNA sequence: TGTGCCAGCAGCGAAGGTATCGGTACTAACTATGGCTACACCTTC.

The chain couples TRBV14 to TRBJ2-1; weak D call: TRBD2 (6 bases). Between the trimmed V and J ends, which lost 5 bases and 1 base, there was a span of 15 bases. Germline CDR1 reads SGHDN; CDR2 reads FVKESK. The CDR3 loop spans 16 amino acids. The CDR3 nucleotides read TGTGCCAGCAGCGTTCTGGGGCGGGGATCCTACAATGAGCAGTTCTTC. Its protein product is CASSVLGRGSYNEQFF. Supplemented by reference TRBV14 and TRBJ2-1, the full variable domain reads EAGVTQFPSHSVIEKGQTVTLRCDPISGHDNLYWYRRVMGKEIKFLLHFVKESKQDESGMPNNRFLAERTGGTYSTLKVQPAELEDSGVYFCASSVLGRGSYNEQFFGPGTRLTVL.

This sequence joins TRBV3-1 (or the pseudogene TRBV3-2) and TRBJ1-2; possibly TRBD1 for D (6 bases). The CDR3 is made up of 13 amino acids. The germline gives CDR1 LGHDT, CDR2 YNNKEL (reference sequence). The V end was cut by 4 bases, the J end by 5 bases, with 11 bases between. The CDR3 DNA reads TGTGCCAGCAGCCCCAAGGGGGTTTATGGCTACACCTTC. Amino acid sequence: CASSPKGVYGYTF.

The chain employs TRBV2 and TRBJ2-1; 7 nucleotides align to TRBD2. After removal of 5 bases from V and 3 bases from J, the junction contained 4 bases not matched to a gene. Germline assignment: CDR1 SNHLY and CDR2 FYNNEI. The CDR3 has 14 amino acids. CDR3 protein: CASSYSGDYNEQFF. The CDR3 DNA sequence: TGTGCCAGCAGTTACAGCGGGGACTACAATGAGCAGTTCTTC.

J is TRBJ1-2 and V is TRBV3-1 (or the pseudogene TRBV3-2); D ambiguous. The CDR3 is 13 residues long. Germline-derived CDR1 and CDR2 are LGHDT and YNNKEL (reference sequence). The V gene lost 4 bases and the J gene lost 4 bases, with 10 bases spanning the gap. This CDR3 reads CASSPPKGYGYTF. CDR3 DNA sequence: TGTGCCAGCAGCCCCCCCAAAGGCTATGGCTACACCTTC.

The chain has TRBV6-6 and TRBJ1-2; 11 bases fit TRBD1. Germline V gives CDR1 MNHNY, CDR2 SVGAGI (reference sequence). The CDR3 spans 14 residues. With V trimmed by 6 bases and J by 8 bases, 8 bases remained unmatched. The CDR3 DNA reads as TGTGCCAGCAGCGGAGGACAGGGGGCCCAAGGCTACACCTTC. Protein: CASSGGQGAQGYTF.

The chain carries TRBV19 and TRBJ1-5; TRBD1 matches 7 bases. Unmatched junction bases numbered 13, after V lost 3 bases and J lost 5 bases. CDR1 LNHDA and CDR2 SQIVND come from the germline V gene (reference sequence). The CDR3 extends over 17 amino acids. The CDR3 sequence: CASSMFPWRQGYQPQHF. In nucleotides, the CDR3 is TGTGCCAGTAGTATGTTTCCTTGGCGACAGGGCTATCAGCCCCAGCATTTT.

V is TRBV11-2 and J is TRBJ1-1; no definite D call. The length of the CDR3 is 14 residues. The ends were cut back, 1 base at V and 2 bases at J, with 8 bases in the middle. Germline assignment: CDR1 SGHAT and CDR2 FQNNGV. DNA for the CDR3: TGTGCCAGCAGCTTAGGCAGCCTTAACACTGAAGCTTTCTTT. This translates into CASSLGSLNTEAFF. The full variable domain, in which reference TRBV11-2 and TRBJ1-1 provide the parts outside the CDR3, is EAGVAQSPRYKIIEKRQSVAFWCNPISGHATLYWYQQILGQGPKLLIQFQNNGVVDDSQLPKDRFSAERLKGVDSTLKIQPAKLEDSAVYLCASSLGSLNTEAFFGQGTRLTVV.

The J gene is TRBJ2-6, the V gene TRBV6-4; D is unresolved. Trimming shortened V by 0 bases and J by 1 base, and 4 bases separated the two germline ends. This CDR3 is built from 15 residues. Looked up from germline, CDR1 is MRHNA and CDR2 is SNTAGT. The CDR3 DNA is TGTGCCAGCAGTGACTCAGTATCTGGGGCCAACGTCCTGACTTTC. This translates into CASSDSVSGANVLTF.

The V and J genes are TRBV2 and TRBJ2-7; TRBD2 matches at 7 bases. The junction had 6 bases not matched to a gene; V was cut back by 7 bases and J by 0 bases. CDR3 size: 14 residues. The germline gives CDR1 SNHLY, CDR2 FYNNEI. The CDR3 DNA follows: TGTGCCAGCAAGGCGAGCGGGGCCTCCTACGAGCAGTACTTC. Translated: CASKASGASYEQYF.

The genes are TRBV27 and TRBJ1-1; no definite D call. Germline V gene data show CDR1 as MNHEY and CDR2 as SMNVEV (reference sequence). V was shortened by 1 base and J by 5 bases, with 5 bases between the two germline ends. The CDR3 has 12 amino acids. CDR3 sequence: CASSLLGTEAFF. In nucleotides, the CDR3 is TGTGCCAGCAGTTTATTGGGGACTGAAGCTTTCTTT.

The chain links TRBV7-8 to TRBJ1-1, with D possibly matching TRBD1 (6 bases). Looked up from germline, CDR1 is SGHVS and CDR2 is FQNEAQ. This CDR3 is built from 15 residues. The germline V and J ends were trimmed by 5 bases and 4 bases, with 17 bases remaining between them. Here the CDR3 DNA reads TGTGCCAGCAGCCGGGGGGGGGCGGCCGGCACTGAAGCTTTCTTT. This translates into CASSRGGAAGTEAFF.

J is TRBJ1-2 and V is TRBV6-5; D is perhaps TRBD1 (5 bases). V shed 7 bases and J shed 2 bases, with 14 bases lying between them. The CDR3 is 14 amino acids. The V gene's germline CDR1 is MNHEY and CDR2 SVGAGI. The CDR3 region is CASTAWRQNYGYTF. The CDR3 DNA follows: TGTGCCAGCACCGCCTGGAGACAGAACTATGGCTACACCTTC.

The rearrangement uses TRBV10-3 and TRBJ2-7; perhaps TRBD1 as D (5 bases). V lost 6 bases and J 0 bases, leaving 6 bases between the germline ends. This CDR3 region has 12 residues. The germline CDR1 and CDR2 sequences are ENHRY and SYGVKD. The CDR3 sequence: CAIRDTSYEQYF. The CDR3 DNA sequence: TGTGCCATCAGGGACACCTCCTACGAGCAGTACTTC.

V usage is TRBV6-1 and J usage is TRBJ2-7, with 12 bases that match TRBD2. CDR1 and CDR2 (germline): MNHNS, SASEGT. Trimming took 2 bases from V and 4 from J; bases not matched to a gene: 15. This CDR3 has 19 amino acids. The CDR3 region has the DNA TGTGCCAGCAGTGAAAGGACTAGCGGGGCCTTCCAGCTTGGGTACGAGCAGTACTTC. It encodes CASSERTSGAFQLGYEQYF.

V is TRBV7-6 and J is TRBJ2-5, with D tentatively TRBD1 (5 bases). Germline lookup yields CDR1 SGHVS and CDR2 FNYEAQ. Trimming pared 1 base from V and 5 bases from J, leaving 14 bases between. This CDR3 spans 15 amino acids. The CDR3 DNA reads TGTGCCAGCAGCTTAGGAAAGGGGTCTCGGGAGACCCAGTACTTC. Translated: CASSLGKGSRETQYF.

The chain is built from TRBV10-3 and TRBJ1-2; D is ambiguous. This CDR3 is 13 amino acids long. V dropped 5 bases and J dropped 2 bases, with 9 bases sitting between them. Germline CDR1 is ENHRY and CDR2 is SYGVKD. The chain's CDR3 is CAISREKNYGYTF. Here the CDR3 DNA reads TGTGCCATCAGTAGAGAAAAGAACTATGGCTACACCTTC.

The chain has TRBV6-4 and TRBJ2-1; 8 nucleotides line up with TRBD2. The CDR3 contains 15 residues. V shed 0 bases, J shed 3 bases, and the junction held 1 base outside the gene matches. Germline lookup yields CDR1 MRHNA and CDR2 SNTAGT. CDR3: CASSDSGGDYNEQFF. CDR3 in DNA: TGTGCCAGCAGTGACTCCGGGGGGGACTACAATGAGCAGTTCTTC.

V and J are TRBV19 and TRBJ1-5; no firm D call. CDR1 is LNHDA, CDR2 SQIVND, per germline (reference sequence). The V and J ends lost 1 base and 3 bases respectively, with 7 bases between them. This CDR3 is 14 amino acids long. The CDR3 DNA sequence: TGTGCCAGTAGTATAGGGGCGAACAATCAGCCCCAGCATTTT. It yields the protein CASSIGANNQPQHF.

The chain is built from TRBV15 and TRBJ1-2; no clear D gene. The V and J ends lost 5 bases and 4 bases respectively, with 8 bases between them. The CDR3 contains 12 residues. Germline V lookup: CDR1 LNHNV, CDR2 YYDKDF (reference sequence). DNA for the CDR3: TGTGCCACCAGCGGAACGTTCTATGGCTACACCTTC. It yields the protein CATSGTFYGYTF.